The T cell receptor (beta chain) under discussion was sequenced for a study of blood T cell repertoires in COVID-19. Produced via immunoSEQ multiplex PCR; TCRdb's table is partial and in-frame only. Here the sample spans 310,000 or so clones, around 90% being singletons. Sequencing was carried out using PBMCs or T cells enriched from blood (not recorded which). The sequence was collected from a young woman who had recovered from COVID-19.

The CDR3 DNA sequence: TGTGCCAGCAGCTACCGGGACAGGACTAATTCACCCCTCCACTTT. Its protein product is CASSYRDRTNSPLHF. The gene calls are TRBV9 and TRBJ1-6; TRBD1 agrees at 8 bases. CDR1 is SGDLS, CDR2 YYNGEE, per germline. This CDR3 contains 15 residues. Losses at the gene ends were 4 bases for V and 6 bases for J; bases not matched to a gene: 6.